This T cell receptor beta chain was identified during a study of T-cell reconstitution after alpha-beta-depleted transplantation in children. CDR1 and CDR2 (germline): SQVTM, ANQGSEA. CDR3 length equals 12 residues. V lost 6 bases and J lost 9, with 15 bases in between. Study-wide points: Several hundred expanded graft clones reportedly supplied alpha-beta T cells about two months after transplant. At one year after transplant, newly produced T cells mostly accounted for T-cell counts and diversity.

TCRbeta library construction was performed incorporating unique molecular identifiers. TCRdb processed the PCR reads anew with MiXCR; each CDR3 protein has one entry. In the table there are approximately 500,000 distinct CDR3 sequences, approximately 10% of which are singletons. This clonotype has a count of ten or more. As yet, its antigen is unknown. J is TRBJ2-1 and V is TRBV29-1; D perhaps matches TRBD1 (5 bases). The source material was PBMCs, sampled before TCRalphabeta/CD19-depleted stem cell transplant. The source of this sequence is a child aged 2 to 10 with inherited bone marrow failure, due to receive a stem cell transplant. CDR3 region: CSVGIQGSEQFF. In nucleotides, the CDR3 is TGCAGCGTGGGCATCCAGGGTTCTGAGCAGTTCTTC.